This entry features one T cell receptor (beta chain) sequence. Its antigen remains unknown. Method: immunoSEQ multiplex PCR; TCRdb's copy keeps in-frame clones and lacks some. The data show about 94,000 clones, with about 85% seen just once and roughly 5% held by the top ten. The CDR3 extends over 16 amino acids. Trimming at V came to 4 bases and at J to 2 bases, leaving 5 bases not matched to a gene. Germline CDR1 is MDHEN and CDR2 is SYDVKM. The data are from a study of T cell responses to AZD1222 COVID-19 vaccine. Overall study results and limits: Vaccination with two AZD1222 doses was followed by a rise in Spike-specific TCR breadth and depth. Repertoire samples came only from after the peak T cell response.

Both about-4-week and about-12-week second-dose recipients were combined. The starting material was peripheral blood, obtained 28 days after the second AZD1222 dose. The chain recombines TRBV28 with TRBJ2-1; 10 bases are a match to TRBD2. The sequence was obtained from an adult who received the AZD1222 COVID-19 vaccine. The CDR3 region has the DNA TGTGCCAGCAGTTCAAGGACTAGCGGTACCTACAATGAGCAGTTCTTC. Protein product: CASSSRTSGTYNEQFF. Full variable domain (rest looked up from reference TRBV28 and TRBJ2-1): DVKVTQSSRYLVKRTGEKVFLECVQDMDHENMFWYRQDPGLGLRLIYFSYDVKMKEKGDIPEGYSVSREKKERFSLILESASTNQTSMYLCASSSRTSGTYNEQFFGPGTRLTVL.